The rows below give T cell receptor beta chains drawn from one sample of a study of blood T cell repertoires in COVID-19. The assay was immunoSEQ multiplex PCR, and TCRdb's table has in-frame clones only and misses some. The sample comprises under 300,000 clones, around 90% of which are singletons, and over 2.5% rests with the top ten. The sample taken for sequencing was PBMCs or T cells enriched from blood (not recorded which). The receptor set was obtained from a woman between 40 and 50 years old who had been exposed to COVID-19. Each CDR3 is given with its conserved first and last residue. The order of the fields is V gene, J gene, CDR3 protein.

TRBV5-4	TRBJ2-1	CASSLLRETDNEQFF
TRBV5-4	TRBJ2-1	CASSFRASSYNEQFF
TRBV20-1	TRBJ1-2	CSASPGANYGYTF
TRBV23-1	TRBJ2-3	CASSRTSGSRADTQYF
TRBV5-3	TRBJ2-2	CARSLTSAGELFF
TRBV12-3/TRBV12-4	TRBJ1-2	CASSLGTSYGYTF
TRBV7-9	TRBJ1-5	CASSLVGGGENQPQHF
TRBV7-8	TRBJ1-2	CASSLAGTGPSGYTF
TRBV19	TRBJ2-3	CASSRGQGAPTDTQYF
TRBV19	TRBJ1-1	CASSTQGARTEAFF
TRBV7-9	TRBJ1-4	CASSWGQVANEKLFF
TRBV19	TRBJ1-6	CATSPGHLNSPLHF
TRBV27	TRBJ2-3	CASRNTLRGLVDTQYF
TRBV5-1	TRBJ2-5	CASSLPGQTQETQYF
TRBV15	TRBJ2-3	CATSTFSLGADTQYF
TRBV10-1	TRBJ2-5	CASSESTLTGGWETQYF
TRBV27	TRBJ1-2	CASNNRTLNYGYTF
TRBV9	TRBJ1-1	CASSVGQFMNTEAFF
TRBV5-4	TRBJ2-2	CASSSGQGASGELFF
TRBV28	TRBJ1-2	CASSFSGETGGDYGYTF
TRBV6-2/TRBV6-3	TRBJ1-2	CASSYRAGGAVGYTF
TRBV20-1	TRBJ2-3	CSASQPEADTQYF
TRBV18	TRBJ2-7	CASSSGTDSYEQYF
TRBV4-1	TRBJ2-1	CASSQGTGKGIYNEQFF
TRBV28	TRBJ2-2	CASSQPTGTNTGELFF
TRBV7-9	TRBJ1-4	CASSPGQTEGGANEKLFF
TRBV7-2	TRBJ2-3	CASSLVLADTQYF
TRBV20-1	TRBJ1-1	CSASPNTEAFF
TRBV19	TRBJ1-1	CASSSQAQVLGTEAFF
TRBV5-4	TRBJ2-7	CASSLAGSYEQYF
TRBV23-1	TRBJ1-4	CASSPLARGQRDEKLFF
TRBV6-5	TRBJ2-7	CASSLGQGIVHEQYF
TRBV13	TRBJ2-2	CASSRDRAGAGELFF
TRBV19	TRBJ2-7	CASSSSSGTLDEQYF
TRBV29-1	TRBJ2-4	CSVTSGREGKNIQYF
TRBV5-1	TRBJ2-6	CASKTDSGANVLTF
TRBV27	TRBJ2-7	CASSSIDSYEQYF
TRBV28	TRBJ2-6	CASSTPGALLSGANVLTF
TRBV2	TRBJ1-2	CASSEARRPGYGYTF
TRBV18	TRBJ1-2	CASSPQTGVSGYTF
TRBV12-1	TRBJ1-5	CASSFVGTVSNQPQHF
TRBV6-5	TRBJ1-5	CASSYSSGGQPQHF
TRBV6-5	TRBJ1-5	CASSYSRVSNQPQHF
TRBV4-1	TRBJ1-2	CASSPRDSNYGYTF
TRBV7-9	TRBJ2-4	CASSQGLAKNIQYF
TRBV4-2	TRBJ2-2	CASSQGQGDTGELFF
TRBV4-2	TRBJ2-3	CASSQRSTSGTDTQYF
TRBV9	TRBJ1-2	CASGPGQGVGYTF
TRBV7-9	TRBJ1-5	CASSKTGSQPQHF
TRBV27	TRBJ1-1	CASSLILNTEAFF
TRBV4-1	TRBJ2-7	CASSHKGQPYEQYF
TRBV2	TRBJ1-6	CASSPRQGADSPLHF
TRBV2	TRBJ2-2	CASSEARAGGELFF
TRBV7-2	TRBJ2-1	CASSTPGQTYNEQFF
TRBV6-5	TRBJ2-1	CASRIAGGLYNEQFF